Listed here are 30 T cell receptor beta chains from one sample, sequenced in a study of CD8+ T cells in alopecia areata. Sequencing relied on a cDNA template that was reverse transcribed from extracted RNA. Clones were read by immunoSEQ multiplex PCR, and TCRdb kept only the in-frame ones, dropping some. The sample records approximately 140,000 clones, roughly four fifths being singletons. Specified treatment: oral pan-JAK inhibitor, 5-10 mg twice daily. The specimen comprised CD8+ T cells sorted from blood, sampled at week 4, from a patient treated with tofacitinib. Every receptor here comes from a human donor with alopecia areata.

The chain couples TRBV4-1 to TRBJ2-1; 11 bases match TRBD2. This CDR3 contains 16 residues. From germline, CDR1 is MGHRA and CDR2 YSYEKL. J was trimmed by 6 bases and V by 4 bases; bases with no gene match: 8. In DNA form, the CDR3 reads TGCGCCAGCAGCCCAATAAAGACTAGCGGGGTCAATGAGCAGTTCTTC. The encoded protein is CASSPIKTSGVNEQFF.

The rearrangement joins TRBV13 to TRBJ2-7, with D possibly being TRBD1 or TRBD2 (6 bases each). Trimming left V 5 bases short and J 4 bases short, with 15 bases between. CDR1 is PRHDT, CDR2 FYEKMQ, per germline (reference sequence). The CDR3 spans 14 residues. CDR3 protein: CASSPGRGGYEQYF. The CDR3 bases are TGTGCCAGCAGCCCCGGCAGGGGAGGATACGAGCAGTACTTC.

The chain carries TRBV7-9 and TRBJ2-7; D is unclear. Germline V gene lookup returns CDR1 SEHNR and CDR2 FQNEAQ (reference sequence). Trimming pared 4 bases from V and 6 bases from J, leaving 10 bases between. The CDR3 consists of 12 residues. The CDR3 bases are TGTGCCAGCAGCTCTGGATTGGTCGAGCAGTACTTC. It specifies CASSSGLVEQYF. Combining the CDR3 with reference TRBV7-9 and TRBJ2-7 gives the whole variable domain DTGVSQNPRHKITKRGQNVTFRCDPISEHNRLYWYRQTLGQGPEFLTYFQNEAQLEKSRLLSDRFSAERPKGSFSTLEIQRTEQGDSAMYLCASSSGLVEQYFGPGTRLTVT.

The V and J genes are TRBV19 and TRBJ2-2; D remains ambiguous. Trimming took off 1 base at V and 6 bases at J, with 6 bases between the two ends. Looked up from germline, CDR1 is LNHDA and CDR2 is SQIVND (reference sequence). The CDR3 covers 13 residues. The CDR3 DNA sequence: TGTGCCAGTAGTATAGTTGGGGCCGGGGAGCTGTTTTTT. This gives the protein CASSIVGAGELFF.

The chain has TRBV7-6 and TRBJ2-1, with 8 positions matching TRBD1. CDR1 is SGHVS, CDR2 FNYEAQ, per germline. The CDR3 runs to 14 residues. The J segment lost 7 bases and the V segment lost 4 bases, leaving 6 bases of the junction unmatched. The CDR3 DNA is TGTGCCAGCAGCTCTGGACAGGGAATGAATGAGCAGTTCTTC. Protein sequence: CASSSGQGMNEQFF.

Regarding this clone: This sample includes further DNA sequences coding for the same CDR3. J is TRBJ2-1 and V is TRBV4-1; D is unresolved. The CDR3 sequence is 13 residues long. The V gene's germline CDR1 is MGHRA and CDR2 YSYEKL. Between the trimmed V and J ends, which lost 1 base and 4 bases, there was a span of 5 bases. CDR3 DNA sequence: TGCGCCAGCAGCCAAGTCCAGTACAATGAGCAGTTCTTC. Translated, it gives CASSQVQYNEQFF.

The table lists this clone with a count of one. The chain couples TRBV4-2 to TRBJ2-1; 8 bases are a match to TRBD2. V lost 2 bases, J lost 8 bases, and 8 bases stayed unmatched. This CDR3 is 15 amino acids long. CDR1 is LGHNA and CDR2 is YNFKEQ in the germline V gene. CDR3 coding DNA: TGTGCCAGCAGCCAATCCGGGGGGGCCGTTGATGAGCAGTTCTTC. It yields the protein CASSQSGGAVDEQFF.

The gene calls are TRBV30 and TRBJ1-4, with unresolved D. Trimming took 2 bases from V and 2 from J, leaving 9 bases between them. There are 14 residues in the CDR3. The germline V gene encodes CDR1 GTSNPN and CDR2 SVGIG (reference sequence). The chain's CDR3 is CAWSIGRTNEKLFF. The DNA of the CDR3 is TGTGCCTGGAGTATAGGGAGGACTAATGAAAAACTGTTTTTT.

This clone was recorded once. Other DNA sequences in this specimen translate into the identical CDR3. V usage is TRBV5-1 and J usage is TRBJ2-7; 8 bases are shared with TRBD1. Germline V CDR1 and CDR2: SGHRS, YFSETQ. This CDR3 region has 13 residues. V dropped 0 bases and J dropped 4; count of bases not matched to a gene: 0. The CDR3 loop is CASSLGTGYEQYF. In nucleotides, the CDR3 is TGCGCCAGCAGCTTGGGGACAGGGTACGAGCAGTACTTC.

This chain connects TRBV4-2 to TRBJ2-3; no definite D call. Germline values: CDR1 LGHNA, CDR2 YNFKEQ. V lost 1 base and J lost 0, with 14 bases in between. The CDR3 is made up of 17 amino acids. The CDR3 nucleotides read TGTGCCAGCAGCCAAGTAGGGCAGGATACTAGCACAGATACGCAGTATTTT. It is translated as CASSQVGQDTSTDTQYF.

This chain uses TRBV7-9 with TRBJ2-7, with D possibly being TRBD2 (5 bases). The CDR3 extends over 12 amino acids. CDR1 SEHNR and CDR2 FQNEAQ come from the germline V gene (reference sequence). Trimming took off 6 bases at V and 0 bases at J, with 6 bases between the two ends. CDR3 amino acids: CASREASYEQYF. The DNA of the CDR3 is TGTGCCAGCAGGGAGGCCTCCTACGAGCAGTACTTC.

CDR3 bases: TGTGCCAGCAGCTTGGGCCAGGGGGCGGACTACGAGCAGTACTTC. Amino acid sequence: CASSLGQGADYEQYF. This chain links TRBV5-4 with TRBJ2-7; 8 bases are shared with TRBD1. The CDR3 totals 15 residues. V was clipped by 0 bases and J by 3 bases; unmatched bases: 5. CDR1 is SGHNT, CDR2 YYREEE, per germline (reference sequence). The full variable domain, its missing parts supplied by reference TRBV5-4 and TRBJ2-7, is ETGVTQSPTHLIKTRGQQVTLRCSSQSGHNTVSWYQQALGQGPQFIFQYYREEENGRGNFPPRFSGLQFPNYSSELNVNALELDDSALYLCASSLGQGADYEQYFGPGTRLTVT.

The chain is built from TRBV9 and TRBJ2-5; 7 positions agree with TRBD1. Losses at the gene ends were 4 bases for V and 3 bases for J; bases not matched to a gene: 9. The CDR3 totals 15 residues. Per germline, CDR1 SGDLS and CDR2 YYNGEE. DNA of the CDR3: TGTGCCAGCAGCACTGTTGACAGGGTAGAAGAGACCCAGTACTTC. Residues: CASSTVDRVEETQYF.

This clone occurred a few times. This chain links TRBV7-8 with TRBJ2-1; 10 nucleotides match TRBD1. Germline V gene sequence: CDR1 SGHVS, CDR2 FQNEAQ. The CDR3 has 15 amino acids. Trimming at V came to 4 bases and at J to 4 bases, leaving 4 bases not matched to a gene. In DNA form, the CDR3 reads TGTGCCAGCAGCTCAGGACAGGGGGGTTACAATGAGCAGTTCTTC. Its translation is CASSSGQGGYNEQFF. Full variable domain (missing parts from reference TRBV7-8 and TRBJ2-1): GAGVSQSPRYKVAKRGQDVALRCDPISGHVSLFWYQQALGQGPEFLTYFQNEAQLDKSGLPSDRFFAERPEGSVSTLKIQRTQQEDSAVYLCASSSGQGGYNEQFFGPGTRLTVL.

This clone was observed once. V and J are TRBV4-3 and TRBJ2-5; the D is unclear. Trimming took 0 bases from V and 5 from J, leaving 7 bases between them. Germline CDR1 LGHNA, CDR2 YSLEER. This CDR3 is built from 13 residues. CDR3 in DNA: TGCGCCAGCAGCCAAGATCTTTGGGAGACCCAGTACTTC. Translating gives CASSQDLWETQYF.

This clone occurred a few times. V usage is TRBV7-2 and J usage is TRBJ2-7; 9 positions match TRBD1. Germline V gene lookup returns CDR1 SGHTA and CDR2 FQGNSA. This CDR3 contains 16 residues. V lost 1 base, J lost 3 bases, and 7 bases stayed unmatched. In DNA, the CDR3 is TGTGCCAGCAGCTTAGGGACAGGGGCCTGGAGCTACGAGCAGTACTTC. It encodes CASSLGTGAWSYEQYF.

This sequence joins TRBV27 and TRBJ1-2; 8 nucleotides agree with TRBD1. The length of the CDR3 is 16 residues. Germline V lookup: CDR1 MNHEY, CDR2 SMNVEV (reference sequence). Trimming removed 6 bases from V and 8 bases from J; junction bases left unmatched: 17. CDR3 residues: CASSPLGNDRGIGYTF. The CDR3 DNA sequence: TGTGCCAGCAGCCCCCTGGGGAATGACAGGGGAATCGGCTACACCTTC.

The chain employs TRBV7-9 and TRBJ2-2; 8 nucleotides match TRBD2. Germline assignment: CDR1 SEHNR and CDR2 FQNEAQ (reference sequence). This CDR3 contains 16 residues. V dropped 1 base and J dropped 4; count of bases not matched to a gene: 5. CDR3 DNA sequence: TGTGCCAGCAGCTTAGAGGGACTAGTTAGCACCGGGGAGCTGTTTTTT. Residues: CASSLEGLVSTGELFF.

This chain links TRBV7-3 with TRBJ2-5; D possibly corresponds to TRBD2 (7 bases). The V gene lost 1 base and the J gene lost 1 base, with 19 bases spanning the gap. The germline V gene has CDR1 SGHTA and CDR2 FQGTGA. The length of the CDR3 is 18 residues. CDR3 in amino acids: CASSLNPPQGGGQETQYF. In nucleotides, the CDR3 is TGTGCCAGCAGCTTAAACCCCCCCCAGGGAGGGGGCCAAGAGACCCAGTACTTC.

V and J are TRBV25-1 and TRBJ1-5; D is perhaps TRBD1 (6 bases). V was trimmed by 3 bases and J by 3 bases, leaving 12 bases between them. The CDR3 consists of 15 residues. CDR1 is MGHDK and CDR2 is SYGVNS in the germline V gene. The CDR3 DNA is TGTGCCAGCAGTGAGACCGGGGGCCTCAATCAGCCCCAGCATTTT. Translated: CASSETGGLNQPQHF.

This chain connects TRBV7-9 to TRBJ1-1; D is unclear. Germline V gene data show CDR1 as SEHNR and CDR2 as FQNEAQ (reference sequence). The CDR3 runs 13 residues. V was clipped by 6 bases and J by 2 bases, with 10 bases between them. CDR3 protein: CASRPNPNTEAFF. CDR3 in DNA: TGTGCCAGCAGACCGAACCCTAACACTGAAGCTTTCTTT.

CDR3 in amino acids: CATSRDGTGTRFDTEAFF. CDR3 DNA: TGTGCCACCAGCAGAGATGGGACAGGGACACGTTTCGACACTGAAGCTTTCTTT. V and J are TRBV15 and TRBJ1-1, with 9 bases aligning to TRBD1. The V and J ends lost 0 bases and 3 bases, in that order; junction bases with no gene match: 11. CDR1 LNHNV and CDR2 YYDKDF come from the germline V gene (reference sequence). CDR3 length equals 18 residues.

A single count supports this clone. The sample contains more than one DNA sequence encoding this CDR3. This sequence joins TRBV29-1 and TRBJ1-1, with D unresolved. The germline V gene encodes CDR1 SQVTM and CDR2 ANQGSEA. The length of the CDR3 is 13 residues. Trimming took 0 bases from V and 0 from J, leaving 5 bases between them. In DNA, the CDR3 is TGCAGCGTTGAAGATGGGCTGAACACTGAAGCTTTCTTT. It encodes CSVEDGLNTEAFF.

The genes are TRBV6-5 and TRBJ2-2; maybe TRBD2 (6 bases). Trimming removed 2 bases at V and 7 bases at J, with 11 bases between. Germline loops: CDR1 MNHEY, CDR2 SVGAGI. The CDR3 spans 14 residues. The CDR3 region is CASSYASVGGELFF. The CDR3 DNA reads as TGTGCCAGCAGTTACGCTAGCGTGGGCGGGGAGCTGTTTTTT.

CDR3 in amino acids: CASSGRSGGEQYF. The CDR3 DNA follows: TGTGCCAGTAGTGGCAGATCCGGGGGCGAGCAGTACTTC. J is TRBJ2-7 and V is TRBV19; D possibly corresponds to TRBD2 (6 bases). Germline V lookup: CDR1 LNHDA, CDR2 SQIVND (reference sequence). V was trimmed by 5 bases and J by 6 bases, leaving 14 bases between them. The CDR3 is made up of 13 amino acids.

Comments on this clone: The same CDR3 is also encoded by other DNA sequences in this sample. The chain has TRBV7-3 and TRBJ2-3; 10 bases fit TRBD2. Germline CDR1 reads SGHTA; CDR2 reads FQGTGA. The ends lost 2 bases at V and 4 bases at J; junction bases unmatched: 3. This CDR3 has 15 amino acids. CDR3 sequence: CASSLLAGGPDTQYF. CDR3 nucleotide sequence: TGTGCCAGCAGCTTATTAGCGGGGGGACCAGATACGCAGTATTTT.

J is TRBJ2-3 and V is TRBV12-5; possible D gene TRBD2, 6 bases. In germline, CDR1 is LGHNT, CDR2 FRNRAP. The V gene lost 7 bases and the J gene lost 1 base, with 15 bases spanning the gap. CDR3 length: 15 amino acids. The CDR3 region has the DNA TGTGCTAGTGCCATGCTAGCGTCCCGCACAGATACGCAGTATTTT. It encodes CASAMLASRTDTQYF.

The J gene is TRBJ2-7, the V gene TRBV6-5; 7 positions match TRBD1. The junction had 12 bases not matched to a gene; V was cut back by 0 bases and J by 7 bases. The CDR3 covers 16 residues. In germline, CDR1 is MNHEY, CDR2 SVGAGI. The CDR3 DNA sequence: TGTGCCAGCAGTTACTCGGGGACAGAGCCGCTCCGGGAGCAGTACTTC. Its protein product is CASSYSGTEPLREQYF.

The rearrangement links TRBV5-1 to TRBJ2-7; TRBD2 agrees at 8 bases. V shed 0 bases, J shed 7 bases, and the junction held 9 bases outside the gene matches. This CDR3 has 15 amino acids. CDR1 and CDR2 from the germline V gene are SGHRS and YFSETQ. CDR3 coding DNA: TGCGCCAGCAGCTTGGGCGGGCTAGCGGGCCGAGAGCAGTACTTC. It is translated as CASSLGGLAGREQYF. The variable domain in full, with the rest retrieved from reference TRBV5-1 and TRBJ2-7, is KAGVTQTPRYLIKTRGQQVTLSCSPISGHRSVSWYQQTPGQGLQFLFEYFSETQRNKGNFPGRFSGRQFSNSRSEMNVSTLELGDSALYLCASSLGGLAGREQYFGPGTRLTVT.

V is TRBV11-2 and J is TRBJ2-5; TRBD2 agrees at 12 bases. The ends lost 5 bases at V and 5 bases at J; junction bases unmatched: 9. This CDR3 is built from 16 residues. Germline assignment: CDR1 SGHAT and CDR2 FQNNGV. This CDR3 reads CASSTVGLAGGETQYF. The CDR3 DNA reads TGTGCCAGCAGCACAGTAGGGCTAGCGGGGGGGGAGACCCAGTACTTC.